The next 21 T cell receptor beta chains were all read from a single sample in a study of shared clonotypes between healthy human individuals. Some clones are missing from TCRdb's copy, which holds only in-frame ones; the method was immunoSEQ multiplex PCR. There are roughly 2.1 million clones in the sample; roughly 91% occur only once, and 1.5% to 2% lies in the top ten. Naivety among CD8 cells was defined by CD45RO negativity and positive CCR7 selection, thereby excluding terminally differentiated effector memory CD45RA+ cells. Sequenced material: naive CD8+ T cells from PBMCs. These receptors came from a man aged 18 to 30 in good health. Some clones in this sample may be carry-over from other donors' samples.

This clone was recorded once. The chain carries TRBV7-9 and TRBJ2-3, with TRBD1 matching 7 bases. The CDR3 length is 18 residues. After removal of 5 bases from V and 3 bases from J, the junction contained 17 bases not matched to a gene. The germline V gene has CDR1 SEHNR and CDR2 FQNEAQ (reference sequence). The DNA for the CDR3 is TGTGCCAGCAGCCCGACAGGGATCCAGCAGACTGGGACAGATACGCAGTATTTT. Translating it yields CASSPTGIQQTGTDTQYF. The variable domain in full, with the rest retrieved from reference TRBV7-9 and TRBJ2-3, is DTGVSQNPRHKITKRGQNVTFRCDPISEHNRLYWYRQTLGQGPEFLTYFQNEAQLEKSRLLSDRFSAERPKGSFSTLEIQRTEQGDSAMYLCASSPTGIQQTGTDTQYFGPGTRLTVL.

V usage is TRBV2 and J usage is TRBJ2-7; 11 bases align to TRBD2. Germline V gives CDR1 SNHLY, CDR2 FYNNEI. The CDR3 covers 17 residues. The V and J ends lost 6 bases and 1 base, in that order; junction bases with no gene match: 11. CDR3 sequence: CASRDSGLAGSSYEQYF. The CDR3 bases are TGTGCCAGCAGGGACAGCGGACTAGCGGGCTCGTCCTACGAGCAGTACTTC.

This clone is a singleton in its sample. V gene TRBV27 combines with J gene TRBJ2-2, with D hard to call. CDR1 MNHEY and CDR2 SMNVEV come from the germline V gene (reference sequence). The V gene lost 5 bases and the J gene lost 4 bases, with 8 bases spanning the gap. This CDR3 comprises 13 residues. CDR3 sequence reads: CASSIVGTGELFF. The CDR3 region has the DNA TGTGCCAGCAGTATAGTTGGCACCGGGGAGCTGTTTTTT.

The chain recombines TRBV4-3 with TRBJ1-5; TRBD1 agrees at 7 bases. This CDR3 spans 15 amino acids. The germline gives CDR1 LGHNA, CDR2 YSLEER. The ends lost 3 bases at V and 3 bases at J; junction bases unmatched: 5. The CDR3 sequence: CASSHVTGANQPQHF. In DNA form, the CDR3 reads TGCGCCAGCAGCCATGTTACAGGGGCCAATCAGCCCCAGCATTTT.

As regards this clone: The same CDR3 is also encoded by other DNA sequences in this sample. The chain joins TRBV5-6 to TRBJ2-3; the match to TRBD2 covers 7 bases. CDR1 and CDR2 from the germline V gene are SGHDT and YYEEEE. This CDR3 spans 14 amino acids. V lost 1 base and J lost 3; bases outside the gene matches: 2. CDR3 nucleotides: TGTGCCAGCAGCTTGCGGCGGGGGACAGATACGCAGTATTTT. Translation gives CASSLRRGTDTQYF.

This sequence joins TRBV5-4 and TRBJ2-7; TRBD1 or TRBD2 may be the D gene (5 bases each). V lost 6 bases to trimming and J lost 7 bases, with 23 bases between them. Germline values: CDR1 SGHNT, CDR2 YYREEE (reference sequence). The CDR3 length is 15 residues. CDR3 DNA: TGTGCCAGCACGCGCCGGCCGGACACTAGGGATGAGCAGTACTTC. Its protein product is CASTRRPDTRDEQYF.

This clone was picked up one time. The CDR3 sequence: CASSLIMGQGTGELFF. The CDR3 DNA follows: TGTGCCAGCAGTTTAATTATGGGACAGGGGACCGGGGAGCTGTTTTTT. This chain connects TRBV27 to TRBJ2-2, with TRBD1 identical over 10 bases. CDR1 is MNHEY, CDR2 SMNVEV, per germline (reference sequence). The J segment lost 5 bases and the V segment lost 2 bases, leaving 5 bases of the junction unmatched. The CDR3 covers 16 residues.

This clone was seen a handful of times. The gene calls are TRBV7-8 and TRBJ2-2; weak D call: TRBD2 (6 bases). The CDR3 runs to 15 residues. The germline V and J ends were trimmed by 3 bases and 5 bases, with 13 bases remaining between them. The germline gives CDR1 SGHVS, CDR2 FQNEAQ. The CDR3 coding sequence is TGTGCCAGCAGCTTTCAGGGCGCGGGGACCGGGGAGCTGTTTTTT. Its protein is CASSFQGAGTGELFF.

The chain is built from TRBV5-5 and TRBJ1-2; D not certain. V was cut by 6 bases and J by 3 bases, with 6 bases left in between. CDR1 and CDR2 from the germline V gene are SGHKS and YYEKEE (reference sequence). This CDR3 is 11 amino acids long. The CDR3, as DNA: TGTGCCAGCAATTTGTACTATGGCTACACCTTC. Translated, it gives CASNLYYGYTF.

V is TRBV4-1 and J is TRBJ1-5; TRBD1 might be the D (5 bases). The V end was cut by 2 bases, the J end by 4 bases, with 15 bases between. The germline V gene encodes CDR1 MGHRA and CDR2 YSYEKL. This CDR3 has 16 amino acids. CDR3 sequence reads: CASSQRGVALNQPQHF. The CDR3 bases are TGCGCCAGCAGCCAAAGGGGAGTGGCATTAAATCAGCCCCAGCATTTT.

The J gene is TRBJ2-3, the V gene TRBV13; 7 bases align to TRBD1. This CDR3 spans 15 amino acids. V lost 5 bases, J lost 2 bases, and 7 bases stayed unmatched. Germline loops: CDR1 PRHDT, CDR2 FYEKMQ (reference sequence). CDR3 loop: CASSAHGQATDTQYF. CDR3 in DNA: TGTGCCAGCAGCGCCCACGGACAGGCCACAGATACGCAGTATTTT.

The chain employs TRBV9 and TRBJ2-1; D ambiguous. Trimming stripped 6 bases from V and 4 bases from J, with 17 bases between. From germline, CDR1 is SGDLS and CDR2 YYNGEE. CDR3 length: 15 residues. The CDR3 nucleotides are TGTGCCAGCACCTCTAGGCCTCAGGCGTACAATGAGCAGTTCTTC. This encodes CASTSRPQAYNEQFF.

This rearrangement joins TRBV11-2 to TRBJ2-3; 8 nucleotides align to TRBD2. The J segment lost 6 bases and the V segment lost 3 bases, leaving 11 bases of the junction unmatched. Per germline, CDR1 SGHAT and CDR2 FQNNGV. The CDR3 covers 16 residues. CDR3 region: CASSFLRLASRDTQYF. CDR3 sequence (DNA): TGTGCCAGCAGCTTTTTGCGACTAGCGAGCCGCGATACGCAGTATTTT. The full variable domain, in which reference TRBV11-2 and TRBJ2-3 provide the parts outside the CDR3, is EAGVAQSPRYKIIEKRQSVAFWCNPISGHATLYWYQQILGQGPKLLIQFQNNGVVDDSQLPKDRFSAERLKGVDSTLKIQPAKLEDSAVYLCASSFLRLASRDTQYFGPGTRLTVL.

The V call is TRBV7-9, the J call TRBJ1-1, with D uncertain. Germline assignment: CDR1 SEHNR and CDR2 FQNEAQ (reference sequence). Trimming removed 5 bases from V and 1 base from J, with 20 bases in between. The CDR3 is made up of 17 amino acids. CDR3 in amino acids: CASSPKRSDGENTEAFF. DNA for the CDR3: TGTGCCAGCAGCCCCAAGAGGTCAGATGGAGAGAACACTGAAGCTTTCTTT.

Only one count was recorded for this clone. V is TRBV6-5 and J is TRBJ1-5; 9 bases map to TRBD1. Germline V gives CDR1 MNHEY, CDR2 SVGAGI. This CDR3 region has 15 residues. After removal of 6 bases from V and 2 bases from J, the junction contained 5 bases not matched to a gene. CDR3 bases: TGTGCCAGCAGCCCTCGACAGGGGGGCAATCAGCCCCAGCATTTT. It translates to CASSPRQGGNQPQHF.

This chain uses TRBV12-5 with TRBJ1-2; the D gene is possibly TRBD1 (5 bases). Trimming stripped 1 base from V and 6 bases from J, with 9 bases between. The CDR3 is made up of 13 amino acids. Germline V gene data show CDR1 as LGHNT and CDR2 as FRNRAP. The CDR3 reads CASGLALRDGYTF. The CDR3 region has the DNA TGTGCTAGTGGTTTGGCCCTCAGGGATGGCTACACCTTC.

The gene calls are TRBV28 and TRBJ2-3; D might be TRBD1 or TRBD2, each matching 5 bases. This CDR3 is 15 amino acids long. Germline assignment: CDR1 MDHEN and CDR2 SYDVKM. Trimming took 6 bases from V and 3 from J, leaving 16 bases between them. DNA for the CDR3: TGTGCCAGCAGCCGGTTAGGGGAGACAACAGATACGCAGTATTTT. Protein: CASSRLGETTDTQYF.

This rearrangement joins TRBV9 to TRBJ1-3, with unresolved D. CDR3 length: 14 residues. Germline-derived CDR1 and CDR2 are SGDLS and YYNGEE. Trimming took 6 bases from V and 0 from J, leaving 10 bases between them. The CDR3 sequence: CASTDAFSGNTIYF. The CDR3 DNA reads TGTGCCAGCACCGACGCGTTCTCTGGAAACACCATATATTTT.

V usage is TRBV29-1 and J usage is TRBJ1-4; 8 bases line up with TRBD1. Looked up from germline, CDR1 is SQVTM and CDR2 is ANQGSEA. CDR3 length: 13 amino acids. The V gene end was trimmed by 6 bases and the J gene end by 3 bases; junction bases not matched to a gene: 3. The CDR3 DNA follows: TGCAGCGTCATGACAGGGGCTAATGAAAAACTGTTTTTT. This translates into CSVMTGANEKLFF.

The chain recombines TRBV7-6 with TRBJ2-2; D is unclear. Germline CDR1 and CDR2: SGHVS and FNYEAQ. This CDR3 contains 16 residues. V lost 1 base and J lost 1, with 10 bases in between. For the CDR3, the DNA is TGTGCCAGCAGCTTAGACTGGGAATTGAACACCGGGGAGCTGTTTTTT. It translates to CASSLDWELNTGELFF.

The chain combines TRBV5-6 with TRBJ1-5, with D perhaps matching TRBD1 (5 bases). The CDR3 length is 15 residues. Trimming stripped 4 bases from V and 1 base from J, with 12 bases between. In germline, CDR1 is SGHDT, CDR2 YYEEEE. The CDR3 sequence is CASSPAPGSNQPQHF. The CDR3 DNA follows: TGTGCCAGCAGCCCCGCTCCAGGGAGCAATCAGCCCCAGCATTTT.